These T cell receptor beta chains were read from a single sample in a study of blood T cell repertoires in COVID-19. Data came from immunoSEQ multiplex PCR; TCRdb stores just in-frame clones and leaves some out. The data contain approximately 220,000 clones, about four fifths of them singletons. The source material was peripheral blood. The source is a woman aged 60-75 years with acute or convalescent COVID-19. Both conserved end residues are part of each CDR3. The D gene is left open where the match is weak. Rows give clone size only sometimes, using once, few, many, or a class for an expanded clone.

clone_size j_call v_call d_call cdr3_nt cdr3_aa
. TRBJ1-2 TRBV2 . TGTGCCAGCAATCGGCAGCTTGCAACTATGGTTAATGGCTACACCTTC CASNRQLATMVNGYTF
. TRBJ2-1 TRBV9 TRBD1 TGTGCCAGCAGCGTAGCGACAGGGTCCTACAATGAGCAGTTCTTC CASSVATGSYNEQFF
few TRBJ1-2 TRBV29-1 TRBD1 TGCAGCGTTGAAGAACAGGGGGCGAGTGGCTACACCTTC CSVEEQGASGYTF
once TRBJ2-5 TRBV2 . TGTGCCAGCAGTGAACTAGCGGAGACCCAGTACTTC CASSELAETQYF
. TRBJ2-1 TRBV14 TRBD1 TGTGCCAGCAGCCAAGATGGTCGTCTGTTCGGGGACAGGGGACGCAATGAGCAGTTCTTC CASSQDGRLFGDRGRNEQFF
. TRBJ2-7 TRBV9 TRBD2 TGTGCCAGCAGCGACGGGACTAGCGAAAACGAGCAGTACTTC CASSDGTSENEQYF
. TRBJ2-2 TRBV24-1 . TGTGCCACCAGTCTAGGCGGGGCAACGGGAGCCACCGGGGAGCTGTTTTTT CATSLGGATGATGELFF
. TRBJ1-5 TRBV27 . TGTGCCAGCAGTTTACGGGGGGATCAGCCCCAGCATTTT CASSLRGDQPQHF
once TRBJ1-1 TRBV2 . TGTGCCAGCACCAGGGAAGGAAACACTGAAGCTTTCTTT CASTREGNTEAFF
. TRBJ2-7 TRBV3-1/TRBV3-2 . TGTGCCAGCAGCCAAGTTCAGGCCAGAGGGGAGCAGTACTTC CASSQVQARGEQYF
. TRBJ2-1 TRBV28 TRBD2 TGTGCCAGCAGTTTTTCAGCGGGGGGCGTGGATGAGCAGTTCTTC CASSFSAGGVDEQFF
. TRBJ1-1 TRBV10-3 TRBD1 TGTGCCATCAGTGGATCCGGGACAGTGAACACTGAAGCTTTCTTT CAISGSGTVNTEAFF
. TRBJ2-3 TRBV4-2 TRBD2 TGTGCCAGCAGCCACCGTGGTGGGCGGGGGGGCGTGGCAGATACGCAGTATTTT CASSHRGGRGGVADTQYF
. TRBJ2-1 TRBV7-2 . TGTGCCAGCAGCTTAGGCCTAAGAAGGGCGGGGAATGAGCAGTTCTTC CASSLGLRRAGNEQFF
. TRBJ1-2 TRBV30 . TGTGCCTGGAGTGTACGTGGTTTCGGTATTAACTTC CAWSVRGFGINF
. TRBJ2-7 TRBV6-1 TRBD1 TGTGCCAGCAGTGAAGGAATGGGACAGGGTGTCAACGAGCAGTACTTC CASSEGMGQGVNEQYF
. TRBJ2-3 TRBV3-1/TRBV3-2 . TGTGCCAGCAGCCAAGGCGGAGATACGCAGTATTTT CASSQGGDTQYF
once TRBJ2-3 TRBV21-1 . TGTGCCAGCAGCATTTGGGCTAGCGGGGGGTTCACAGATACGCAGTATTTT CASSIWASGGFTDTQYF
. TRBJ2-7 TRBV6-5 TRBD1 TGTGCCAGCAGTTACGTACAGGGGGTGTCCTACGAGCAGTACTTC CASSYVQGVSYEQYF
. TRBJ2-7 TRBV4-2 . TGTGCCAGCAGCCAAGAATCCGAGACAGGACCCTCCTACGAGCAGTACTTC CASSQESETGPSYEQYF
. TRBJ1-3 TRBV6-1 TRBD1 TGTGCCAGCAGTGAAACAGGGGGCGGAAACACCATATATTTT CASSETGGGNTIYF
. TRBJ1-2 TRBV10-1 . TGCGCCAGCAGCCCGGGGGAGTATGGCTACACCTTC CASSPGEYGYTF
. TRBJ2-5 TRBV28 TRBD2 TGTGCCAGCTCCACCGGCGGGGGTCGGGGGACCCAGTACTTC CASSTGGGRGTQYF
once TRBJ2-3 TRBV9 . TGTGCCAGCAGCCCCATCAGTATTGCAGATACGCAGTATTTT CASSPISIADTQYF